The 24 T cell receptor beta chains reported below all come from one sample, sequenced in a study of T cell responses to AZD1222 COVID-19 vaccine. Data came from immunoSEQ multiplex PCR; TCRdb stores just in-frame clones and leaves some out. The sample shows about 140,000 clones, 80% to 95% of them seen only once. The sample in question was peripheral blood, obtained on day 0 of AZD1222 vaccination. Receptor source: an adult in good health.

The chain couples TRBV5-4 to TRBJ2-5; 12 bases are a match to TRBD1. Germline V gives CDR1 SGHNT, CDR2 YYREEE (reference sequence). Losses at the gene ends were 5 bases for V and 5 bases for J; bases not matched to a gene: 10. There are 16 residues in the CDR3. DNA of the CDR3: TGTGCCAGCAGATCGACCGGGACAGGGGGCGATGAGACCCAGTACTTC. This translates into CASRSTGTGGDETQYF.

The chain carries TRBV7-9 and TRBJ2-7, with D uncertain. The germline V gene encodes CDR1 SEHNR and CDR2 FQNEAQ (reference sequence). Trimming took off 2 bases at V and 7 bases at J, with 9 bases between the two ends. The CDR3 consists of 12 residues. Written as DNA, the CDR3 is TGTGCCAGCAGCTTATCGGGTCCGGAGCAGTACTTC. The encoded protein is CASSLSGPEQYF.

The chain employs TRBV7-8 and TRBJ2-1; 8 nucleotides align to TRBD1. The V gene's germline CDR1 is SGHVS and CDR2 FQNEAQ. The CDR3 is made up of 14 amino acids. V shed 7 bases, J shed 7 bases, and the junction held 9 bases outside the gene matches. The CDR3 nucleotides read TGTGCCAGCAAGCAACAGGGGGTGCATAATGAGCAGTTCTTC. Translating gives CASKQQGVHNEQFF.

This chain joins TRBV28 and TRBJ1-1; 7 nucleotides match TRBD1. This CDR3 has 18 residues. Unmatched junction bases numbered 17, after V lost 4 bases and J lost 3 bases. From germline, CDR1 is MDHEN and CDR2 SYDVKM. The CDR3 DNA follows: TGTGCCAGCAGTTCCATGCCCGGGAGGGGGCATTGGCACACTGAAGCTTTCTTT. Protein product: CASSSMPGRGHWHTEAFF.

This chain joins TRBV6-5 and TRBJ1-6; 9 bases line up with TRBD1. CDR1 is MNHEY and CDR2 is SVGAGI in the germline V gene. The CDR3 is 15 residues long. Trimming cost V 8 bases and J 6 bases; bases outside gene matches: 8. The CDR3 spells CASYDPGQGNSPLHF. DNA for the CDR3: TGTGCCAGCTACGATCCGGGACAGGGTAATTCACCCCTCCACTTT.

The V call is TRBV5-6, the J call TRBJ2-3; 10 bases match TRBD2. CDR1 and CDR2 from the germline V gene are SGHDT and YYEEEE. The CDR3 spans 16 residues. V was clipped by 6 bases and J by 1 base; unmatched bases: 8. The CDR3 is CASKGTGTSGTDTQYF. CDR3 nucleotides: TGTGCCAGCAAGGGGACCGGGACTAGCGGCACAGATACGCAGTATTTT.

The chain couples TRBV7-2 to TRBJ2-7, with 16 bases fitting TRBD2. Germline CDR1 is SGHTA and CDR2 is FQGNSA. This CDR3 has 16 amino acids. The trim removed 3 bases at V and 4 bases at J, leaving 3 bases unmatched. For the CDR3, the DNA is TGTGCCAGCAGCTTGGGGACTAGCGGGGGGGGATACGAGCAGTACTTC. This translates into CASSLGTSGGGYEQYF.

The chain employs TRBV29-1 and TRBJ2-7; D unresolved. Germline assignment: CDR1 SQVTM and CDR2 ANQGSEA. V lost 4 bases and J 3 bases, leaving 4 bases between the germline ends. CDR3 size: 10 residues. The CDR3 bases are TGCAGCGTTGTTGTCTACGAGCAGTACTTC. This translates into CSVVVYEQYF.

There are a few counts of this clone. This chain links TRBV7-2 with TRBJ1-4; D unclear. Between the trimmed V and J ends, which lost 5 bases and 8 bases, there was a span of 12 bases. Germline V gives CDR1 SGHTA, CDR2 FQGNSA. The CDR3 has 13 amino acids. DNA of the CDR3: TGTGCCAGCAGCCTAAGGGTTGAGGAAAAACTGTTTTTT. It specifies CASSLRVEEKLFF.

The rearrangement uses TRBV5-1 and TRBJ2-1, with D unresolved. The V and J ends lost 0 bases and 6 bases respectively, with 16 bases between them. This CDR3 contains 16 residues. Germline V gives CDR1 SGHRS, CDR2 YFSETQ. The CDR3 bases are TGCGCCAGCAGCTTGGCCTTCGGCGGAGTTGGCAATGAGCAGTTCTTC. Protein product: CASSLAFGGVGNEQFF.

The genes are TRBV6-5 and TRBJ2-7, with TRBD1 matching 8 bases. The V gene end was trimmed by 2 bases and the J gene end by 2 bases; junction bases not matched to a gene: 8. The germline V gene encodes CDR1 MNHEY and CDR2 SVGAGI. The CDR3 covers 16 residues. CDR3 protein: CASSYGTGGGPYEQYF. In DNA, the CDR3 is TGTGCCAGCAGTTACGGTACAGGGGGTGGACCCTACGAGCAGTACTTC.

The rearrangement links TRBV7-9 to TRBJ2-5; TRBD2 aligns across 8 bases. The germline V gene has CDR1 SEHNR and CDR2 FQNEAQ (reference sequence). The CDR3 has 16 residues. Trimming at V came to 0 bases and at J to 1 base, leaving 4 bases not matched to a gene. The CDR3, as DNA: TGTGCCAGCAGCTTAGCGCTTCGGGGGGGCCAAGAGACCCAGTACTTC. Residues: CASSLALRGGQETQYF.

This sequence joins TRBV27 and TRBJ2-7; 7 nucleotides align to TRBD1. Germline loops: CDR1 MNHEY, CDR2 SMNVEV (reference sequence). CDR3 size: 15 residues. J lost 2 bases, V lost 5 bases, and 9 bases had no gene match. The CDR3 loop reads CASSVGQANTYEQYF. DNA for the CDR3: TGTGCCAGCAGTGTCGGACAGGCGAACACCTACGAGCAGTACTTC.

V usage is TRBV16 and J usage is TRBJ1-1; D possibly corresponds to TRBD1 (5 bases). The CDR3 runs 16 residues. The V end lost 0 bases, the J end lost 0 bases, and 11 bases lay between the germline ends. The V gene's germline CDR1 is KGHSY and CDR2 FQNENV. The CDR3: CASSQSSTGMNTEAFF. The CDR3 DNA is TGTGCCAGCAGCCAATCTTCTACAGGAATGAACACTGAAGCTTTCTTT.

This clone was found once. This chain links TRBV5-5 with TRBJ2-7; D possibly corresponds to TRBD2 (6 bases). Per the germline V gene, CDR1 is SGHKS and CDR2 is YYEKEE (reference sequence). The germline V and J ends were trimmed by 4 bases and 5 bases, with 16 bases remaining between them. This CDR3 region has 14 residues. Here the CDR3 DNA reads TGTGCCAGCAGCCTGCGGCCGGGAGTCCACGAGCAGTACTTC. Translating gives CASSLRPGVHEQYF.

The rearrangement uses TRBV28 and TRBJ1-6, with D hard to call. The germline V and J ends were trimmed by 3 bases and 5 bases, with 8 bases remaining between them. The germline CDR1 and CDR2 sequences are MDHEN and SYDVKM. This CDR3 comprises 14 residues. CDR3: CASSFVSNNSPLHF. CDR3 nucleotide sequence: TGTGCCAGCAGTTTTGTCAGTAATAATTCACCCCTCCACTTT.

Concerning this clone: One end of the junction is discordant with germline, which a read error may explain. The genes are TRBV18 and TRBJ2-2; 9 bases agree with TRBD1. The CDR3 runs to 16 residues. The V gene's germline CDR1 is KGHSH and CDR2 LQKENI. The CDR3 spells CASSTPGQGGTGELFF. In nucleotides, the CDR3 is TGTGCCAGCTCAACACCGGGACAGGGCGGCACCGGGGAGCTGTTTTTT.

The rearrangement joins TRBV4-2 to TRBJ1-5, with D perhaps TRBD1 (5 bases). This CDR3 is built from 16 residues. The V end was cut by 1 base, the J end by 0 bases, with 10 bases between. Germline CDR1 and CDR2: LGHNA and YNFKEQ. The DNA of the CDR3 is TGTGCCAGCAGCCAAGTTCAGGGCAGTAGCAATCAGCCCCAGCATTTT. This encodes CASSQVQGSSNQPQHF.

The chain combines TRBV5-6 with TRBJ2-3; no reliable D call. CDR3 length: 16 amino acids. Germline V gives CDR1 SGHDT, CDR2 YYEEEE. Trimming removed 4 bases at V and 0 bases at J, with 15 bases between. CDR3 residues: CASSAYGLTSTDTQYF. Here the CDR3 DNA reads TGTGCCAGCAGCGCCTACGGGCTGACAAGCACAGATACGCAGTATTTT.

The genes are TRBV14 and TRBJ2-7; weak D call: TRBD1 (5 bases). The germline V gene encodes CDR1 SGHDN and CDR2 FVKESK. Trimming stripped 0 bases from V and 0 bases from J, with 12 bases between. The CDR3 loop spans 16 amino acids. The CDR3 sequence is CASSQDCGHVSYEQYF. DNA of the CDR3: TGTGCCAGCAGCCAAGACTGCGGACACGTCTCCTACGAGCAGTACTTC.

The V and J genes are TRBV12-2 and TRBJ1-2; the table's D call TRBD1 went unverified against the DNA. TRBV12-2 is labeled a pseudogene. CDR3 size: 15 residues. The CDR3 region is CASRLEGQTRYGYTF. The CDR3 coding sequence is TGTGCAAGTCGCTTGGAGGGACAGACGAGGTATGGCTACACCTTC.

DNA of the CDR3: TGTGCCAGCTCACCTGACAGATTAACTAATCTGAACACTGAAGCTTTCTTT. It encodes CASSPDRLTNLNTEAFF. This rearrangement joins TRBV18 to TRBJ1-1; D may be TRBD1 (5 bases). V lost 3 bases to trimming and J lost 0 bases, with 17 bases between them. This CDR3 region has 17 residues. The V gene's germline CDR1 is KGHSH and CDR2 LQKENI.

The chain uses TRBV7-8 and TRBJ2-7, with 8 bases matching TRBD1. There are 16 residues in the CDR3. The V gene's germline CDR1 is SGHVS and CDR2 FQNEAQ. V was pared by 4 bases and J by 2 bases, with 10 bases of the junction left unmatched. The CDR3 nucleotides read TGTGCCAGCAGCTCCCACGGACAGGGCCACACCTACGAGCAGTACTTC. Its translation is CASSSHGQGHTYEQYF.

The chain employs TRBV6-5 and TRBJ2-1, with 9 bases that match TRBD1. J lost 6 bases, V lost 6 bases, and 9 bases had no gene match. There are 15 residues in the CDR3. Germline CDR1 reads MNHEY; CDR2 reads SVGAGI. The CDR3 region is CASRITGQGSNEQFF. For the CDR3, the DNA is TGTGCCAGCAGAATAACGGGACAGGGATCCAATGAGCAGTTCTTC.